This T cell receptor (beta chain) was sequenced for a study of siplizumab effects on memory and regulatory T cells. On this clone: Its antigen is not known.

Assays captured 95,000 to 100,000 TCR templates per sample. The assay was immunoSEQ multiplex PCR, and TCRdb's table has in-frame clones only and misses some. The data show 110,000 or so clones, around 92% seen once. Germline CDR1 reads SNHLY; CDR2 reads FYNNEI. CDR3 length equals 12 residues. With 2 bases removed from V and 9 bases from J, the gap between germline ends came to 11 bases. Study-level findings and limits: Among mappable alloreactive CD4+ clones, the Treg-derived fraction averaged around 69% with siplizumab versus 25% to 30% in controls.

The sequence derives from a human donor in good health. Sequencing used Tregs sorted from blood. The chain recombines TRBV2 with TRBJ2-7; a possible D gene is TRBD1 (6 bases). The CDR3 nucleotides are TGTGCCAGCAGTGAACGGCAGGGGACGCAGTACTTC. Amino acid sequence: CASSERQGTQYF.